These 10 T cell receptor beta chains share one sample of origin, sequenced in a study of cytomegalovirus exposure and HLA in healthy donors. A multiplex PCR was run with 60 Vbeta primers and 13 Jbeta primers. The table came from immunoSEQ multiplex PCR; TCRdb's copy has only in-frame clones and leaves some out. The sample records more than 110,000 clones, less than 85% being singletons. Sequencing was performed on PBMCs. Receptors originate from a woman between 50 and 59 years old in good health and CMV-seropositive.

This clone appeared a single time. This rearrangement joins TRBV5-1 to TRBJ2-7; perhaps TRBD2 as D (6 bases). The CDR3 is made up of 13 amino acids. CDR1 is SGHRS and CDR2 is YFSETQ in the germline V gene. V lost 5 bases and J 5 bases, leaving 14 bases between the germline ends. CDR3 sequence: CASRESGADEQYF. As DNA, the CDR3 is TGCGCCAGCAGAGAGTCGGGAGCCGACGAGCAGTACTTC.

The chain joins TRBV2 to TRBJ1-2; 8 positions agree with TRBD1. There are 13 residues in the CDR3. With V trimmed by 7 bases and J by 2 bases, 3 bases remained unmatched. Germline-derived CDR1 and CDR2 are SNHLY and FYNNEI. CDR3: CASIRDRNYGYTF. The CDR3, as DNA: TGTGCCAGCATTAGGGACAGGAACTATGGCTACACCTTC.

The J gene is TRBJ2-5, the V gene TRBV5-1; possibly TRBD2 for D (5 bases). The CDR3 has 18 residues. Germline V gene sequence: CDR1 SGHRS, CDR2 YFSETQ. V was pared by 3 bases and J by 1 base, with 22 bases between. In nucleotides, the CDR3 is TGCGCCAGCAGCTCCCCTCGGGGTCCAAATACCCGCCAAGAGACCCAGTACTTC. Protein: CASSSPRGPNTRQETQYF.

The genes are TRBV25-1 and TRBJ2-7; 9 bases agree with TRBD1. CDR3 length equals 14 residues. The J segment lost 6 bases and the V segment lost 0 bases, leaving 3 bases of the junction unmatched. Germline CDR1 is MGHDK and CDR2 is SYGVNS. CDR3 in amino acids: CASSEYGTGREQYF. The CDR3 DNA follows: TGTGCCAGCAGTGAATATGGGACAGGGCGCGAGCAGTACTTC.

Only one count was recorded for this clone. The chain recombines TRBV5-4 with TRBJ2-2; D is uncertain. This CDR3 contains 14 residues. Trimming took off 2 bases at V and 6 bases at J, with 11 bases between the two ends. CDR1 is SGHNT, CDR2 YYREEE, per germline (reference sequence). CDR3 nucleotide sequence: TGTGCCAGCAGCTTTCGCAGAAGCGCCGGGGAGCTGTTTTTT. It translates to CASSFRRSAGELFF.

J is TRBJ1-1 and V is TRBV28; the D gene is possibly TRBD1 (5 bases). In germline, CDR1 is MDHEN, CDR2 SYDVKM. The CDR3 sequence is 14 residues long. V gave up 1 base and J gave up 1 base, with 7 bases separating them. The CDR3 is CASSLSDRNTEAFF. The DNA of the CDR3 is TGTGCCAGCAGTTTATCTGACAGGAACACTGAAGCTTTCTTT.

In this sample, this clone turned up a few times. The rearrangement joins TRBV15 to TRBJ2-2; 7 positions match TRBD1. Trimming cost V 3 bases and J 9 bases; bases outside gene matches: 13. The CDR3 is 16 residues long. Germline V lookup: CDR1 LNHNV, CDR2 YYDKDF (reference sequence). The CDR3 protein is CATSSDSDRVWRELFF. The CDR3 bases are TGTGCCACCAGCAGCGACTCCGACAGGGTATGGCGGGAGCTGTTTTTT.

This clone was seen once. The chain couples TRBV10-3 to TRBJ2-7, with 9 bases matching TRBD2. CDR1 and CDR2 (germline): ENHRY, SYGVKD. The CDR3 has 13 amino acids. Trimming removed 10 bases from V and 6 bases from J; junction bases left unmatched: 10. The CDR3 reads CATRGGGAGEQYF. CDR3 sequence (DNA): TGTGCCACCCGGGGCGGGGGGGCCGGCGAGCAGTACTTC.

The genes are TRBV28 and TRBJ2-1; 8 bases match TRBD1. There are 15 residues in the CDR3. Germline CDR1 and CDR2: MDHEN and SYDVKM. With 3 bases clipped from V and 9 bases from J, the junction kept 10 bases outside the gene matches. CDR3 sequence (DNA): TGTGCCAGCAGTTTCGGGCAGGGGGCAGGATTTGAGCAGTTCTTC. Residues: CASSFGQGAGFEQFF.

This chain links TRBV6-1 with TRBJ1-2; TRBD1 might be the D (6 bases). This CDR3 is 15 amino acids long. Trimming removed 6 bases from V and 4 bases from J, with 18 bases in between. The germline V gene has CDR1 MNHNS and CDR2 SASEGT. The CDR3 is CASSIEDSRLYGYTF. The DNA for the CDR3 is TGTGCCAGCAGCATTGAGGACAGTAGACTCTATGGCTACACCTTC.